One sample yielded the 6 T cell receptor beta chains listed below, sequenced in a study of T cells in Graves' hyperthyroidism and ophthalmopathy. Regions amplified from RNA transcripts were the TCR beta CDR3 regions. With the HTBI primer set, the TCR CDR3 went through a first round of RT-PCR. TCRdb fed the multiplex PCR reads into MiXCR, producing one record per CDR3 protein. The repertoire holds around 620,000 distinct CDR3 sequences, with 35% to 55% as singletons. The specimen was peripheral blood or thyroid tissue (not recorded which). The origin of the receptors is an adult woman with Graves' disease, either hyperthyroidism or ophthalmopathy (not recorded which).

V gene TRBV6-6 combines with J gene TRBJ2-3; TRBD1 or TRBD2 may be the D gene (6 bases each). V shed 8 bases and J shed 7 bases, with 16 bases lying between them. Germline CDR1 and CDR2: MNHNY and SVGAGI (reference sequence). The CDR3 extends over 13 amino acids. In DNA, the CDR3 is TGTGCCAGCGTCATCACAGGGACTTATACGCAGTATTTT. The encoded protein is CASVITGTYTQYF.

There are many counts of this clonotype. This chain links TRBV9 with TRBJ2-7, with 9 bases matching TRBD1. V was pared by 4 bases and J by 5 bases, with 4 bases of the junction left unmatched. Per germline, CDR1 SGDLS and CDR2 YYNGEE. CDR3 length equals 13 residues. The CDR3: CASSPGQGNEQYF. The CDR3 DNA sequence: TGTGCCAGCAGCCCGGGACAGGGCAACGAGCAGTACTTC.

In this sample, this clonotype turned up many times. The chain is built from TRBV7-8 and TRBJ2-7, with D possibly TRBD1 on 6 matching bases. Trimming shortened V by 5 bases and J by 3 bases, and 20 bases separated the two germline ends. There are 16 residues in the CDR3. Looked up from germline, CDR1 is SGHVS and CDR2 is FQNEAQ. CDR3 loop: CASSIGQHRDLYEQYF. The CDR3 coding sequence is TGTGCCAGCAGCATAGGACAGCACCGGGACCTCTACGAGCAGTACTTC.

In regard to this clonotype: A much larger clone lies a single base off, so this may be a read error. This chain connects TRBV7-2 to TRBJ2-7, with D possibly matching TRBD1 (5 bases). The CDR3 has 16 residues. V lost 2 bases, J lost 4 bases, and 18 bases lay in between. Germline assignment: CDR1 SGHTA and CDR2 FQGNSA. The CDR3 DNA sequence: TGTGCCAGCAGCTTACATCACGACAGTGACCTTTACGAGCAGTACTTC. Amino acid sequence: CASSLHHDSDLYEQYF.

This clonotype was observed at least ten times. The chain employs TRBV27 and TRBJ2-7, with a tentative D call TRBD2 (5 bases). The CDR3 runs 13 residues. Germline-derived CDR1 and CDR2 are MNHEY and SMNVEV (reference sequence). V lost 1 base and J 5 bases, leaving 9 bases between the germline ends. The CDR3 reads CASSLWGDDEQYF. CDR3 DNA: TGTGCCAGCAGTTTATGGGGAGACGACGAGCAGTACTTC.

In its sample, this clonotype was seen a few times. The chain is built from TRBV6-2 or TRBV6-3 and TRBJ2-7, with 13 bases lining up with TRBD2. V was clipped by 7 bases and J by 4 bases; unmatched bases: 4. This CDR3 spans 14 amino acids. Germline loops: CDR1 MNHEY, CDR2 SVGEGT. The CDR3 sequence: CASTGTSGIYEQYF. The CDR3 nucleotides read TGTGCCAGCACTGGGACTAGCGGGATTTACGAGCAGTACTTC.